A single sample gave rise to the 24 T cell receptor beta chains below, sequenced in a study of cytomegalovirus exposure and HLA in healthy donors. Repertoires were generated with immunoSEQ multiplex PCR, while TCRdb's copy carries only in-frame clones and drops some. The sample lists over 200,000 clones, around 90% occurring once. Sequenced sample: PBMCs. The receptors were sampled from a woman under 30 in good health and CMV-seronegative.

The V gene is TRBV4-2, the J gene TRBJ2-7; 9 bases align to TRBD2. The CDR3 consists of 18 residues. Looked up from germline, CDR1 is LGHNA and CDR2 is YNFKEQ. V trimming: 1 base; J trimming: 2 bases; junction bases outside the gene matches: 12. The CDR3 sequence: CASSQVHSRAGGAYEQYF. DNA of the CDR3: TGTGCCAGCAGCCAAGTCCACTCTCGGGCGGGAGGGGCCTACGAGCAGTACTTC.

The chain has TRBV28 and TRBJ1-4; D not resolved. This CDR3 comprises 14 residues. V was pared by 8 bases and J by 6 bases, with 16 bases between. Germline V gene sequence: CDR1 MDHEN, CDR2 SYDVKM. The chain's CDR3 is CASSLRGSDEKLFF. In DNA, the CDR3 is TGTGCCAGCTCTTTGAGAGGGAGTGATGAAAAACTGTTTTTT.

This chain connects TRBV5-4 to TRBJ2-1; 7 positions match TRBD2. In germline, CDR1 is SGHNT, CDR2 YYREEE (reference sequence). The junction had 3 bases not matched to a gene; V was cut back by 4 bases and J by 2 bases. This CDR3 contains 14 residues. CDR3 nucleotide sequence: TGTGCCAGCAGCCCGACTAGCCCCTACAATGAGCAGTTCTTC. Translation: CASSPTSPYNEQFF. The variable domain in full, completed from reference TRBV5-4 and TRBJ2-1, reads ETGVTQSPTHLIKTRGQQVTLRCSSQSGHNTVSWYQQALGQGPQFIFQYYREEENGRGNFPPRFSGLQFPNYSSELNVNALELDDSALYLCASSPTSPYNEQFFGPGTRLTVL.

The CDR3 loop reads CASSIGVGNTGELFF. The CDR3 DNA follows: TGTGCCAGTTCGATCGGGGTGGGGAACACCGGGGAGCTGTTTTTT. The chain links TRBV19 to TRBJ2-2; perhaps TRBD2 as D (5 bases). In germline, CDR1 is LNHDA, CDR2 SQIVND (reference sequence). V was cut by 8 bases and J by 1 base, with 14 bases left in between. The CDR3 totals 15 residues.

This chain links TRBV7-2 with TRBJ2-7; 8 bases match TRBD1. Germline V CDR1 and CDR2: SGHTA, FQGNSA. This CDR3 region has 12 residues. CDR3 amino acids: CATGQGTYEQYF. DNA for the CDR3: TGTGCGACCGGACAGGGAACCTACGAGCAGTACTTC.

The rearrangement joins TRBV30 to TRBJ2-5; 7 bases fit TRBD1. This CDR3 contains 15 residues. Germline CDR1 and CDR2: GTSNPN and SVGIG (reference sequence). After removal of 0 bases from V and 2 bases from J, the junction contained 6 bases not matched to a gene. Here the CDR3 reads CAWSVGTARQETQYF. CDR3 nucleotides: TGTGCCTGGAGTGTCGGGACAGCACGTCAAGAGACCCAGTACTTC.

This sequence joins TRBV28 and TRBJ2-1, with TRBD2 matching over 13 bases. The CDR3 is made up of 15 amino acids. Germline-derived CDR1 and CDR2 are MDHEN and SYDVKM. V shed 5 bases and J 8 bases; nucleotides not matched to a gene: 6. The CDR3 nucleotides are TGTGCCAGCAGTCTCTGGACTAGCGGGAGCCATGAGCAGTTCTTC. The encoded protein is CASSLWTSGSHEQFF.

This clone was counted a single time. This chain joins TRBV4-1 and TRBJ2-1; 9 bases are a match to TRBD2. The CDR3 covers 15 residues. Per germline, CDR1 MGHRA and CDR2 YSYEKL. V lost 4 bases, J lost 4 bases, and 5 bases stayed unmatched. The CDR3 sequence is CASSRAGGQYNEQFF. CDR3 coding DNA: TGCGCCAGCAGCCGGGCGGGAGGGCAGTACAATGAGCAGTTCTTC.

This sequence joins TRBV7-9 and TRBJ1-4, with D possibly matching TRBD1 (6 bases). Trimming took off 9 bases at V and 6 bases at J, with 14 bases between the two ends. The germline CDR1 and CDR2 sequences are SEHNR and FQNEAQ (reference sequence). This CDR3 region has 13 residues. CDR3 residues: CASAGATHEKLFF. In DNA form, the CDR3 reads TGTGCCAGTGCAGGGGCCACCCATGAAAAACTGTTTTTT. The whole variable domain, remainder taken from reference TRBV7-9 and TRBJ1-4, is DTGVSQNPRHKITKRGQNVTFRCDPISEHNRLYWYRQTLGQGPEFLTYFQNEAQLEKSRLLSDRFSAERPKGSFSTLEIQRTEQGDSAMYLCASAGATHEKLFFGSGTQLSVL.

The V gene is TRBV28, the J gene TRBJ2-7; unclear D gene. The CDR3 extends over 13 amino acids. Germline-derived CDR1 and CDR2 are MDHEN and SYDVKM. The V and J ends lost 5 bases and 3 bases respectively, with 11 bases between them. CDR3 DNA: TGTGCCAGCAGTCTACTAACCAACTACGAGCAGTACTTC. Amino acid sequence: CASSLLTNYEQYF.

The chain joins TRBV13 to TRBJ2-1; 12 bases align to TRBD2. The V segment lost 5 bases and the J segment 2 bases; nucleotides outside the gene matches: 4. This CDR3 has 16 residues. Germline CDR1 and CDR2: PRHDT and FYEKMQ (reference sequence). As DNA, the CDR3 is TGTGCCAGCAGCCGGACTAGCGGGACCCCCTACAATGAGCAGTTCTTC. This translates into CASSRTSGTPYNEQFF.

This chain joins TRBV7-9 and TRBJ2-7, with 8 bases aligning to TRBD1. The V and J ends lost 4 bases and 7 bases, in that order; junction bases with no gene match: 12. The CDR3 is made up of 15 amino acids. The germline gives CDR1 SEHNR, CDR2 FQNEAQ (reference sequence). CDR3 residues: CASSSQRQGAREQYF. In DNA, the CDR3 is TGTGCCAGCAGCTCCCAGAGGCAGGGGGCAAGAGAGCAGTACTTC.

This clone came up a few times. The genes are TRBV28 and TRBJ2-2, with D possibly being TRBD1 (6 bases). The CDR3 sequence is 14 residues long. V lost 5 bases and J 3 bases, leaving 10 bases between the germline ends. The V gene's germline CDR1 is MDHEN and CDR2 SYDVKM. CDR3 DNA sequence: TGTGCCAGCAGTCTTGGACAGTACACCGGGGAGCTGTTTTTT. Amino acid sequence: CASSLGQYTGELFF.

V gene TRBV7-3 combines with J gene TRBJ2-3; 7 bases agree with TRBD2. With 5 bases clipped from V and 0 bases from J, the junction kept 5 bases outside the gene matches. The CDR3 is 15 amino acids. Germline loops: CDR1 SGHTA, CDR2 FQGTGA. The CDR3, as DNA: TGTGCCAGCAGCCCCCTAGCGGCTAGCACAGATACGCAGTATTTT. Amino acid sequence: CASSPLAASTDTQYF.

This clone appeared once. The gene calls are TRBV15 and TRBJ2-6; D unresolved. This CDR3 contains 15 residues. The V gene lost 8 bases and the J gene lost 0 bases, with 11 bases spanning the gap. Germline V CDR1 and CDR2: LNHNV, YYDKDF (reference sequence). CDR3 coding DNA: TGTGCCACCGGAGAAGACGGCTCTGGGGCCAACGTCCTGACTTTC. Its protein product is CATGEDGSGANVLTF.

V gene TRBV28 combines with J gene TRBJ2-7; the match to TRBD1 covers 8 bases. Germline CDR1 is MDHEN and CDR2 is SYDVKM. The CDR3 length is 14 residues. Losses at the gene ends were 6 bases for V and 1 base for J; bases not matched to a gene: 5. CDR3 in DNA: TGTGCCAGCAGCTTGACAGGGGTATCCTACGAGCAGTACTTC. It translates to CASSLTGVSYEQYF.

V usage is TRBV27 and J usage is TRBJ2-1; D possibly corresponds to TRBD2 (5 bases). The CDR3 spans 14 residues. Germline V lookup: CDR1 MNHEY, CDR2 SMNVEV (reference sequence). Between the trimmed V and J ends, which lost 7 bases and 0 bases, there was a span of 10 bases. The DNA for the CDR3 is TGTGCCAGCATGGACTTAAGCTCCTACAATGAGCAGTTCTTC. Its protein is CASMDLSSYNEQFF.

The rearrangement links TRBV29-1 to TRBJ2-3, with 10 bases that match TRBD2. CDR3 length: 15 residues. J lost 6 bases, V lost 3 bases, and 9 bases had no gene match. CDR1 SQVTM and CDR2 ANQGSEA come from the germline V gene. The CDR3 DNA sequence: TGCAGCGTTGAGTCAGCGGGAGGGCCCCCGGATACGCAGTATTTT. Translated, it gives CSVESAGGPPDTQYF.

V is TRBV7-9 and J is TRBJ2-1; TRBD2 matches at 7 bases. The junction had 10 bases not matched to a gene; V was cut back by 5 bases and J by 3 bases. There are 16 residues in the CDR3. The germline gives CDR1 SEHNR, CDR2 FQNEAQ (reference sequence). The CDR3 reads CASSPRRSGNYNEQFF. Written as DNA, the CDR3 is TGTGCCAGCAGCCCCCGTAGGAGCGGGAACTACAATGAGCAGTTCTTC.

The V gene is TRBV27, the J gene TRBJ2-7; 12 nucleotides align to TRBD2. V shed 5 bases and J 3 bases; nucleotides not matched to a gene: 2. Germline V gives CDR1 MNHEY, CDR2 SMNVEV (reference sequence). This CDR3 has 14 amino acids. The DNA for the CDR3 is TGTGCCAGCAGTCTAGCGGGAGGGAACTACGAGCAGTACTTC. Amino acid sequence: CASSLAGGNYEQYF.

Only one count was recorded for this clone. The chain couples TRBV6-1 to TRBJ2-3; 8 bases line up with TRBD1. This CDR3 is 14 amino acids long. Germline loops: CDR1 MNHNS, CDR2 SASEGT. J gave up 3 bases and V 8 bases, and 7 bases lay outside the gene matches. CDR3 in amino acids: CASVPGQATDTQYF. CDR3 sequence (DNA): TGTGCCAGCGTTCCGGGACAGGCTACAGATACGCAGTATTTT.

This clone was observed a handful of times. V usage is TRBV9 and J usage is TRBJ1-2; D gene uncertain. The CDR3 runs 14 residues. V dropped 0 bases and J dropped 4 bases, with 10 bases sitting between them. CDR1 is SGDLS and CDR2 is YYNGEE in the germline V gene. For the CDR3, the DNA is TGTGCCAGCAGCGTAGCTACGCGGGGCTATGGCTACACCTTC. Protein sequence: CASSVATRGYGYTF.

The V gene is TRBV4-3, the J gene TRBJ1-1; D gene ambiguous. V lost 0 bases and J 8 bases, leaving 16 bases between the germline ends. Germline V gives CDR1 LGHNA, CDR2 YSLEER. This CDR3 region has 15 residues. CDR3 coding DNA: TGCGCCAGCAGCCAAGATAGAGCGGGTGGTGAGGAAGCTTTCTTT. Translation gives CASSQDRAGGEEAFF.

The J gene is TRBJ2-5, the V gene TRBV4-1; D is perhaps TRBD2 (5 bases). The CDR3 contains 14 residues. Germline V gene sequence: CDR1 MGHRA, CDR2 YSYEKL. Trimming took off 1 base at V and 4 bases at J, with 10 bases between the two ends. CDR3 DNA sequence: TGCGCCAGCAGCCAAGCCGGGGTATCAGAGACCCAGTACTTC. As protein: CASSQAGVSETQYF.